The 25 T cell receptor beta chains listed next were all sequenced from one sample in a study of T-cell memory formation after mild COVID-19. TCRdb reprocessed the 5' RACE reads via MiXCR and lists one record per CDR3 protein. Of about 190,000 distinct CDR3 sequences detected, 15% to 20% appear once; the ten largest clones hold 2.4%. Sequencing was done on a sample of PBMCs or a T cell subset sorted from them (not recorded which). The receptor source for this set is an adult woman who had mild COVID-19 (a few samples of this study predate the infection). Cell type and time point are not known.

The rearrangement uses TRBV3-1 and TRBJ2-3; tentatively, D is TRBD1 or TRBD2 (6 bases each). V was pared by 11 bases and J by 2 bases, with 14 bases between. From germline, CDR1 is LGHDT and CDR2 YNNKEL (reference sequence). The CDR3 has 13 amino acids. The CDR3 DNA is TGTGCCTGCTGGGGGGACATCACAGATACGCAGTATTTT. Translated: CACWGDITDTQYF.

This clonotype was counted many times. The chain carries TRBV12-3 or TRBV12-4 and TRBJ1-4, with 8 bases that match TRBD1. The CDR3 is 14 amino acids. The junction had 7 bases not matched to a gene; V was cut back by 5 bases and J by 8 bases. The CDR3 DNA reads TGTGCCAGCAGTCATCCGGGACAGGAGGAAAAACTGTTTTTT. Protein product: CASSHPGQEEKLFF.

This clonotype was seen ten or more times. The chain uses TRBV5-6 and TRBJ1-2; no definite D call. V lost 4 bases to trimming and J lost 3 bases, with 10 bases between them. CDR1 and CDR2 (germline): SGHDT, YYEEEE. There are 13 residues in the CDR3. The CDR3 region is CASSLGRYYGYTF. In DNA form, the CDR3 reads TGTGCCAGCAGCCTCGGACGGTACTATGGCTACACCTTC. Drawing the rest from reference TRBV5-6 and TRBJ1-2, the complete variable domain is DAGVTQSPTHLIKTRGQQVTLRCSPKSGHDTVSWYQQALGQGPQFIFQYYEEEERQRGNFPDRFSGHQFPNYSSELNVNALLLGDSALYLCASSLGRYYGYTFGSGTRLTVV.

A few counts support this clonotype. The V gene is TRBV25-1, the J gene TRBJ1-5; possible D gene TRBD1, 5 bases. The CDR3 spans 12 residues. Trimming took off 6 bases at V and 9 bases at J, with 12 bases between the two ends. Germline CDR1 and CDR2: MGHDK and SYGVNS. Here the CDR3 reads CASRAAGGPQHF. The CDR3 DNA reads TGTGCCAGCAGAGCCGCGGGGGGGCCCCAGCATTTT.

This clonotype was observed many times. This chain uses TRBV12-3 or TRBV12-4 with TRBJ1-2; no clear D gene. V was pared by 7 bases and J by 2 bases, with 8 bases between. The CDR3 sequence is 12 residues long. CDR3 in amino acids: CASKEENYGYTF. The CDR3 DNA is TGTGCCAGCAAGGAGGAAAACTATGGCTACACCTTC.

CDR3 in DNA: TGTGCCAGCAGTTATTCCTTCACCCAACAGGGGTCTAATTCACCCCTCCACTTT. It translates to CASSYSFTQQGSNSPLHF. The chain couples TRBV6-5 to TRBJ1-6; 7 nucleotides agree with TRBD1. The CDR3 runs 18 residues. Germline CDR1 MNHEY, CDR2 SVGAGI. The V gene end was trimmed by 3 bases and the J gene end by 6 bases; junction bases not matched to a gene: 14.

This clonotype was seen more than once but under ten times. This rearrangement joins TRBV15 to TRBJ2-3; D call uncertain. The CDR3 extends over 15 amino acids. CDR1 and CDR2 from the germline V gene are LNHNV and YYDKDF (reference sequence). Trimming took off 1 base at V and 4 bases at J, with 12 bases between the two ends. DNA of the CDR3: TGTGCCACCAGCAGAGGAGCCCCCGGATCAGATACGCAGTATTTT. Translated, it gives CATSRGAPGSDTQYF.

The chain employs TRBV30 and TRBJ2-7; 9 nucleotides align to TRBD1. The CDR3 contains 14 residues. Looked up from germline, CDR1 is GTSNPN and CDR2 is SVGIG (reference sequence). With V trimmed by 3 bases and J by 4 bases, 7 bases remained unmatched. This CDR3 reads CAWRRQGGAYEQYF. Written as DNA, the CDR3 is TGTGCCTGGAGGCGACAGGGGGGAGCTTACGAGCAGTACTTC.

This clonotype has more than one count but fewer than ten. The chain carries TRBV29-1 and TRBJ1-4; D possibly corresponds to TRBD1 (5 bases). Germline V gene sequence: CDR1 SQVTM, CDR2 ANQGSEA. V was clipped by 7 bases and J by 7 bases, with 13 bases between them. The CDR3 runs to 12 residues. The chain's CDR3 is CSAQGLSEKLFF. CDR3 sequence (DNA): TGCAGCGCGCAGGGTTTAAGTGAAAAACTGTTTTTT.

The chain carries TRBV11-2 and TRBJ2-7; 8 bases fit TRBD1. The CDR3 extends over 11 amino acids. The germline V gene encodes CDR1 SGHAT and CDR2 FQNNGV. V shed 8 bases and J 7 bases; nucleotides not matched to a gene: 4. In nucleotides, the CDR3 is TGTGCCAGCCGAACAGGGGGGGAGCAGTACTTC. Amino acid sequence: CASRTGGEQYF. The complete variable domain, with remaining parts taken from reference TRBV11-2 and TRBJ2-7, reads EAGVAQSPRYKIIEKRQSVAFWCNPISGHATLYWYQQILGQGPKLLIQFQNNGVVDDSQLPKDRFSAERLKGVDSTLKIQPAKLEDSAVYLCASRTGGEQYFGPGTRLTVT.

This clonotype occurred a few times. The rearrangement links TRBV3-1 to TRBJ2-6; D is undetermined. V shed 1 base and J shed 0 bases, with 4 bases lying between them. The CDR3 spans 15 residues. The germline gives CDR1 LGHDT, CDR2 YNNKEL (reference sequence). The CDR3 sequence: CASSQALSGANVLTF. The CDR3 coding sequence is TGTGCCAGCAGCCAAGCTCTCTCTGGGGCCAACGTCCTGACTTTC. The full variable domain, with the rest looked up from reference TRBV3-1 and TRBJ2-6, is DTAVSQTPKYLVTQMGNDKSIKCEQNLGHDTMYWYKQDSKKFLKIMFSYNNKELIINETVPNRFSPKSPDKAHLNLHINSLELGDSAVYFCASSQALSGANVLTFGAGSRLTVL.

In this sample, this clonotype turned up a few times. The chain combines TRBV7-2 with TRBJ2-7; 8 nucleotides match TRBD2. There are 16 residues in the CDR3. Trimming at V came to 2 bases and at J to 4 bases, leaving 10 bases not matched to a gene. Germline V gene lookup returns CDR1 SGHTA and CDR2 FQGNSA. CDR3 region: CASSLPPSGSGYEQYF. CDR3 in DNA: TGTGCCAGCAGCTTACCACCGAGCGGGAGTGGATACGAGCAGTACTTC.

This clonotype has more than one count but fewer than ten. V and J are TRBV10-3 and TRBJ2-1, with a tentative D call TRBD2 (6 bases). CDR3 length equals 15 residues. Germline values: CDR1 ENHRY, CDR2 SYGVKD. Trimming left V 8 bases short and J 4 bases short, with 18 bases between. CDR3 sequence reads: CAIGGSSGLYNEQFF. As DNA, the CDR3 is TGTGCCATCGGGGGGTCGAGCGGGCTTTACAATGAGCAGTTCTTC.

This chain connects TRBV5-1 to TRBJ2-1; D is ambiguous. This CDR3 contains 12 residues. Trimming took off 0 bases at V and 5 bases at J, with 3 bases between the two ends. Looked up from germline, CDR1 is SGHRS and CDR2 is YFSETQ. The CDR3 DNA reads TGCGCCAGCAGCTTGGGAGACAATGAGCAGTTCTTC. Its protein product is CASSLGDNEQFF.

This chain joins TRBV6-6 and TRBJ2-7, with TRBD1 matching over 9 bases. Trimming at V came to 5 bases and at J to 7 bases, leaving 15 bases not matched to a gene. The CDR3 has 16 amino acids. Germline V gives CDR1 MNHNY, CDR2 SVGAGI (reference sequence). CDR3 sequence (DNA): TGTGCCAGCAGTCCGACTTCCGGGACAGGGTGGCAAGAGCAGTACTTC. Encoded protein: CASSPTSGTGWQEQYF.

This clonotype occurred a few times. This chain joins TRBV5-1 and TRBJ2-7; perhaps TRBD2 as D (6 bases). This CDR3 is built from 15 residues. Trimming took off 3 bases at V and 4 bases at J, with 17 bases between the two ends. Germline V gene data show CDR1 as SGHRS and CDR2 as YFSETQ. In DNA form, the CDR3 reads TGCGCCAGCAGCTCCGCCGGGACTGCTAAATACGAGCAGTACTTC. Residues: CASSSAGTAKYEQYF.

The chain uses TRBV6-5 and TRBJ1-2, with D hard to call. Germline V CDR1 and CDR2: MNHEY, SVGAGI. Trimming shortened V by 2 bases and J by 10 bases, and 11 bases separated the two germline ends. This CDR3 spans 12 amino acids. This CDR3 is CASSYRPGDYTF. The DNA for the CDR3 is TGTGCCAGCAGTTACAGACCTGGAGACTACACCTTC.

Ten or more counts support this clonotype. This chain uses TRBV5-4 with TRBJ1-3; 7 bases align to TRBD1. This CDR3 is built from 14 residues. Looked up from germline, CDR1 is SGHNT and CDR2 is YYREEE (reference sequence). V trimming: 3 bases; J trimming: 2 bases; junction bases outside the gene matches: 2. The DNA for the CDR3 is TGTGCCAGCAGCTCCGACAGGGCTGGAAACACCATATATTTT. This codes for CASSSDRAGNTIYF.

This clonotype occurred a few times. This may stem from a read error, because a much larger clone lies one nucleotide away. The genes are TRBV5-5 and TRBJ2-3, with 10 bases aligning to TRBD2. Germline V lookup: CDR1 SGHKS, CDR2 YYEKEE (reference sequence). Germline trimming cut 2 bases from V and 1 base from J; bases unmatched to any gene: 1. This CDR3 has 15 residues. In DNA form, the CDR3 reads TGTGCCAGCAGCTTCGGGACTAGCGGCACAGATACGCAGTATTTT. Translation gives CASSFGTSGTDTQYF.

V is TRBV5-1 and J is TRBJ1-2; 8 nucleotides agree with TRBD1. V trimming: 9 bases; J trimming: 2 bases; junction bases outside the gene matches: 6. Germline CDR1 is SGHRS and CDR2 is YFSETQ. The CDR3 covers 13 residues. The CDR3 DNA sequence: TGCGCCACTTCGACAGGGGAGAACTATGGCTACACCTTC. Translated: CATSTGENYGYTF.

This clonotype was counted between two and nine times. The V gene is TRBV9, the J gene TRBJ2-1; D might be TRBD2 (7 bases). This CDR3 has 16 residues. CDR1 is SGDLS and CDR2 is YYNGEE in the germline V gene. V lost 3 bases to trimming and J lost 2 bases, with 15 bases between them. The CDR3 nucleotides read TGTGCCAGCAGCGCGGAAGGGGGGGGCGCCTACAATGAGCAGTTCTTC. Translation: CASSAEGGGAYNEQFF.

This clonotype has a handful of counts. The chain combines TRBV3-1 with TRBJ2-1, with a possible D match to TRBD1 (5 bases). Looked up from germline, CDR1 is LGHDT and CDR2 is YNNKEL (reference sequence). The CDR3 has 12 amino acids. Deletions cut 1 base from V and 7 bases from J, with 5 bases between. The CDR3 DNA is TGTGCCAGCAGCCAAGCAGGGAATGAGCAGTTCTTC. Translating it yields CASSQAGNEQFF.

This chain connects TRBV29-1 to TRBJ2-7, with D perhaps TRBD1 (5 bases). CDR1 is SQVTM and CDR2 is ANQGSEA in the germline V gene. This CDR3 comprises 15 residues. Between the trimmed V and J ends, which lost 0 bases and 2 bases, there was a span of 14 bases. In nucleotides, the CDR3 is TGCAGCGTTGAAGATCGCAGGGCCACGACCTACGAGCAGTACTTC. It encodes CSVEDRRATTYEQYF.

The chain joins TRBV27 to TRBJ1-2, with a possible D match to TRBD1 (5 bases). The CDR3 has 13 amino acids. Germline CDR1 and CDR2: MNHEY and SMNVEV (reference sequence). Trimming left V 5 bases short and J 8 bases short, with 15 bases between. The DNA for the CDR3 is TGTGCCAGCAGTCTAACCGCTAACAGGGGCTACACCTTC. Protein product: CASSLTANRGYTF.

This clonotype was counted only a few times. The chain uses TRBV29-1 and TRBJ2-1, with 7 bases that match TRBD1. The V gene end was trimmed by 6 bases and the J gene end by 5 bases; junction bases not matched to a gene: 10. Germline CDR1 SQVTM, CDR2 ANQGSEA. This CDR3 is built from 14 residues. CDR3 nucleotides: TGCAGCGTGGGATCGACAGGGCAGCACAATGAGCAGTTCTTC. As protein: CSVGSTGQHNEQFF.